These T cell receptor beta chains were read from a single sample in a study of blood T cell repertoires in COVID-19. Sequencing was performed with immunoSEQ multiplex PCR; in TCRdb, only in-frame clones are kept and a portion is missing. The sample gives 310,000 or so clones, approximately 86% of which show up once; 2% to 2.5% is in the top ten. The specimen sequenced was peripheral blood. Receptor source: a woman under 40 who had recovered from COVID-19. Both conserved end residues are part of each CDR3. A D gene is named only where the DNA matches it firmly. A row's size may be missing; if present it is once, few, many or a size class.

d_gene	j_gene	abundance	v_gene	CDR3nt	CDR3aa
-	TRBJ2-3	many	TRBV24-1	TGTGCCACCAGTGACCCTACAGGGTTGAGGTTCGCAGATACGCAGTATTTT	CATSDPTGLRFADTQYF
TRBD2	TRBJ2-3	-	TRBV5-4	TGTGCCAGCAGCTTTACTAGCGGGGGGGCCGTCACAGATACGCAGTATTTT	CASSFTSGGAVTDTQYF
-	TRBJ1-2	-	TRBV5-6	TGTGCCAGCAGCCCGAACCCACAAGCTAACTATGGCTACACCTTC	CASSPNPQANYGYTF
TRBD2	TRBJ2-5	-	TRBV18	TGTGCCAGCTCACCTGGACTAGCTGAAGAGACCCAGTACTTC	CASSPGLAEETQYF
TRBD2	TRBJ2-1	-	TRBV3-1/TRBV3-2	TGTGCCAGCAGCCAAGATTTTGCCGGGACTAGCGGGAGCCATGAGCAGTTCTTC	CASSQDFAGTSGSHEQFF
-	TRBJ1-3	-	TRBV19	TGTGCCAGTACCTCAGGACAGACTGGAAACACCATATATTTT	CASTSGQTGNTIYF
-	TRBJ2-7	-	TRBV28	TGTGCCAGCACGGTCAGGGGTTTGCACGAGCAGTACTTC	CASTVRGLHEQYF
TRBD1	TRBJ1-4	-	TRBV5-1	TGCGCCAGCAGCTTTGGGACAGATAGTGAAAAACTGTTTTTT	CASSFGTDSEKLFF
TRBD1	TRBJ2-5	-	TRBV7-2	TGTGCCAGCAGCTTAGTTACAGGGGGATTGGAGGAGACCCAGTACTTC	CASSLVTGGLEETQYF
-	TRBJ2-7	-	TRBV9	TGTGCCAGCAGCGCTGCGGGACAGTCCTACGAGCAGTACTTC	CASSAAGQSYEQYF
-	TRBJ1-5	once	TRBV5-4	TGTGCCAGCAGCTTGGAGCCCCCGGAGCCCCAGCATTTT	CASSLEPPEPQHF
TRBD1	TRBJ1-5	-	TRBV19	TGTGCCAGTAGTACTACAGGGGGCAATCAGCCCCAGCATTTT	CASSTTGGNQPQHF
-	TRBJ1-4	-	TRBV29-1	TGCAGCGTTGCCAACATCTCAACTAATGAAAAACTGTTTTTT	CSVANISTNEKLFF